Included here is one T cell receptor beta chain sequence, with context. This sample is part of a study of resident and recirculating memory T cells in vitiligo. The CDR3 spans 13 residues. V gave up 6 bases and J gave up 4 bases, with 10 bases separating them. The V gene's germline CDR1 is MNHNS and CDR2 SASEGT. The repertoire was sequenced with immunoSEQ multiplex PCR; TCRdb's copy has only in-frame clones and lacks some. The table includes tens of thousands of clones, approximately 90% detected once. Sample: blood. This clonotype was obtained from a male donor with vitiligo. The chain employs TRBV6-1 and TRBJ1-3, with D maybe TRBD1 (5 bases). For the CDR3, the DNA is TGTGCCAGCAGCCAGGGTTTCGGAAACACCATATATTTT. It codes for CASSQGFGNTIYF.